These 16 T cell receptor beta chains came from one sample sequenced in a study of T cells in Graves' hyperthyroidism and ophthalmopathy. RNA transcripts served as the template for amplifying TCR beta CDR3 regions. Primed by the HTBI set, a first-round RT-PCR was run on the TCR CDR3. TCRdb passed the multiplex PCR reads through MiXCR, listing each CDR3 protein once. The data show 620,000 or so distinct CDR3 sequences, with roughly 15% seen just once and 9.5% to 15% held by the top ten. The source material was blood. All receptors come from a woman in her forties or fifties with Graves' ophthalmopathy.

This clonotype has ten or more counts. The rearrangement uses TRBV10-3 and TRBJ1-1, with TRBD1 as a possible D gene (5 bases). CDR3 length: 11 amino acids. The germline V gene has CDR1 ENHRY and CDR2 SYGVKD. Trimming left V 9 bases short and J 2 bases short, with 7 bases between. CDR3 protein: CAIGANTEAFF. The CDR3 region has the DNA TGTGCCATTGGGGCCAACACTGAAGCTTTCTTT.

The sample holds many counts of this clonotype. The chain links TRBV19 to TRBJ2-6, with a possible D match to TRBD2 (6 bases). This CDR3 contains 15 residues. Trimming stripped 3 bases from V and 0 bases from J, with 6 bases between. The germline CDR1 and CDR2 sequences are LNHDA and SQIVND (reference sequence). In DNA, the CDR3 is TGTGCCAGTAGTATCGGGGGCTCTGGGGCCAACGTCCTGACTTTC. It codes for CASSIGGSGANVLTF.

As for this clonotype: A much larger clone differs from this one at a single base, so this may be a read error. This sequence joins TRBV30 and TRBJ2-7, with D hard to call. This CDR3 is built from 11 residues. Germline V gene sequence: CDR1 GTSNPN, CDR2 SVGIG (reference sequence). Trimming cost V 5 bases and J 7 bases, with 12 bases left between them. CDR3 protein: CAWRWGIEQYF. The CDR3 region has the DNA TGTGCCTGGCGGTGGGGAATTGAGCAGTACTTC.

The sample holds many counts of this clonotype. The V gene is TRBV20-1, the J gene TRBJ2-5, with 8 positions matching TRBD1. J was trimmed by 5 bases and V by 6 bases; bases with no gene match: 8. The V gene's germline CDR1 is DFQATT and CDR2 SNEGSKA (reference sequence). This CDR3 is built from 13 residues. CDR3 DNA: TGCAGTGCGGGGGACAGGTTAACGGAGACCCAGTACTTC. Its protein product is CSAGDRLTETQYF.

A word on this clonotype: This clone may be a read error of a much larger clone one base away. V is TRBV18 and J is TRBJ2-2, with D possibly being TRBD2 (5 bases). Germline V CDR1 and CDR2: KGHSH, LQKENI. This CDR3 has 12 residues. The CDR3 is CASSLYSGELSF. As DNA, the CDR3 is TGTGCCAGCTCACTCTATTCCGGGGAGCTGTCTTTT.

This clonotype has ten or more counts. The chain is built from TRBV18 and TRBJ1-1; D not certain. Germline V lookup: CDR1 KGHSH, CDR2 LQKENI. The CDR3 covers 16 residues. With 4 bases removed from V and 0 bases from J, the gap between germline ends came to 15 bases. CDR3 region: CASSLGAGVVNTEAFF. Here the CDR3 DNA reads TGTGCCAGCTCACTGGGTGCCGGGGTTGTGAACACTGAAGCTTTCTTT.

This clonotype was found a few times. The chain carries TRBV19 and TRBJ2-2; D is perhaps TRBD2 (5 bases). Germline-derived CDR1 and CDR2 are LNHDA and SQIVND (reference sequence). The CDR3 loop spans 15 amino acids. Trimming pared 7 bases from V and 4 bases from J, leaving 16 bases between. Written as DNA, the CDR3 is TGTGCCAGTAATAGCAGGTGGGGAGTCACCGGGGAGCTGTTTTTT. Translating it yields CASNSRWGVTGELFF.

This clonotype was recorded many times. The chain couples TRBV28 to TRBJ2-5; no clear D. Looked up from germline, CDR1 is MDHEN and CDR2 is SYDVKM. Trimming removed 5 bases from V and 5 bases from J, with 9 bases in between. CDR3 length: 12 residues. The CDR3 sequence is CASSTPRETQYF. The CDR3 DNA reads TGTGCCAGCAGTACCCCTCGGGAGACCCAGTACTTC.

The chain joins TRBV6-1 to TRBJ2-5; 7 nucleotides match TRBD2. Losses at the gene ends were 0 bases for V and 1 base for J; bases not matched to a gene: 11. CDR1 and CDR2 (germline): MNHNS, SASEGT. The CDR3 consists of 18 residues. In nucleotides, the CDR3 is TGTGCCAGCAGTGAAGCGGGGGGGGGTGGCGGACTCCAAGAGACCCAGTACTTC. Translation gives CASSEAGGGGGLQETQYF.

In this sample, this clonotype turned up many times. This chain connects TRBV5-6 to TRBJ2-7, with D perhaps TRBD2 (5 bases). Germline values: CDR1 SGHDT, CDR2 YYEEEE. The CDR3 has 17 residues. V gave up 4 bases and J gave up 6 bases, with 26 bases separating them. DNA for the CDR3: TGTGCCAGCAGCCGTCCCCTGAGGGCTAGTAAGGATCGCGAGCAGTACTTC. It codes for CASSRPLRASKDREQYF.

This clonotype was observed many times. The gene calls are TRBV7-2 and TRBJ2-3, with 13 bases matching TRBD2. The germline gives CDR1 SGHTA, CDR2 FQGNSA. With 5 bases clipped from V and 0 bases from J, the junction kept 5 bases outside the gene matches. There are 17 residues in the CDR3. This CDR3 reads CASSVLAGGPSTDTQYF. CDR3 DNA: TGTGCCAGCAGCGTACTAGCGGGAGGGCCGAGCACAGATACGCAGTATTTT.

This clonotype was counted ten times or more. The chain combines TRBV12-3 or TRBV12-4 with TRBJ1-5; no definite D call. Trimming stripped 1 base from V and 0 bases from J, with 7 bases between. This CDR3 spans 15 amino acids. This CDR3 is CASSLGRNSNQPQHF. The CDR3 DNA reads TGTGCCAGCAGTTTAGGTAGGAATAGCAATCAGCCCCAGCATTTT.

This clonotype was observed a handful of times. The rearrangement links TRBV20-1 to TRBJ1-1, with D possibly TRBD1 on 6 matching bases. The ends were cut back, 4 bases at V and 3 bases at J, with 9 bases in the middle. CDR1 is DFQATT, CDR2 SNEGSKA, per germline (reference sequence). CDR3 size: 12 residues. The CDR3 reads CSANQGYTEAFF. CDR3 DNA: TGCAGTGCTAATCAGGGGTACACTGAAGCTTTCTTT.

This clonotype appeared many times. The V call is TRBV12-3 or TRBV12-4, the J call TRBJ2-5; 7 bases are a match to TRBD2. This CDR3 comprises 17 residues. V was clipped by 1 base and J by 6 bases; unmatched bases: 14. CDR3 in DNA: TGTGCCAGCAGTTTAGGGCTAGCGGAGAGGGTAGGAAAGACCCAGTACTTC. Its protein is CASSLGLAERVGKTQYF.

In its sample, this clonotype was seen a few times. The chain is built from TRBV6-5 and TRBJ2-7; 7 bases are shared with TRBD1. The ends lost 0 bases at V and 2 bases at J; junction bases unmatched: 4. Germline loops: CDR1 MNHEY, CDR2 SVGAGI. CDR3 size: 15 residues. The CDR3 sequence is CASSYSGGRPYEQYF. CDR3 DNA: TGTGCCAGCAGTTACTCAGGGGGCCGCCCCTACGAGCAGTACTTC.

This clonotype was picked up a small number of times. This chain connects TRBV4-3 to TRBJ2-2; 8 bases align to TRBD1. V was pared by 0 bases and J by 7 bases, with 7 bases of the junction left unmatched. Looked up from germline, CDR1 is LGHNA and CDR2 is YSLEER. The CDR3 totals 16 residues. The CDR3 spells CASSQDPGTGSGELFF. CDR3 sequence (DNA): TGCGCCAGCAGCCAAGACCCCGGGACAGGAAGCGGGGAGCTGTTTTTT.